This passage covers 21 T cell receptor beta chains from one sample sequenced in a study of neurological immune-mediated disorders. Using its own MiXCR run on the 5' RACE reads, TCRdb lists one record per CDR3 protein. The repertoire includes roughly 21,000 distinct CDR3 sequences, around 15% of them detected once, and around 15% sits in the top ten. Sequencing was done on a sample of PBMCs. The origin of the receptors is a female donor with HTLV-1-associated myelopathy (HAM/TSP).

This clonotype was detected ten times or more. The chain couples TRBV10-3 to TRBJ2-1; the D is unclear. CDR3 size: 15 residues. Germline CDR1 is ENHRY and CDR2 is SYGVKD. The V and J ends lost 0 bases and 0 bases respectively, with 6 bases between them. DNA for the CDR3: TGTGCCATCAGTGAGTCGGGCCTCTCCTACAATGAGCAGTTCTTC. Its translation is CAISESGLSYNEQFF.

This clonotype came up many times. This rearrangement joins TRBV7-9 to TRBJ1-3; D unclear. CDR3 size: 16 residues. Germline-derived CDR1 and CDR2 are SEHNR and FQNEAQ (reference sequence). Trimming shortened V by 1 base and J by 4 bases, and 14 bases separated the two germline ends. The CDR3 DNA reads as TGTGCCAGCAGCTTAGGGATGGGTCTGGACGGAAACACCATATATTTT. It translates to CASSLGMGLDGNTIYF.

This clonotype has at least ten counts. The chain is built from TRBV29-1 and TRBJ1-1; D is unclear. V dropped 6 bases and J dropped 1 base, with 9 bases sitting between them. Germline-derived CDR1 and CDR2 are SQVTM and ANQGSEA. The CDR3 is made up of 12 amino acids. For the CDR3, the DNA is TGCAGCGTCGCCCCGACGAACACTGAAGCTTTCTTT. Translation gives CSVAPTNTEAFF.

The table lists this clonotype with many counts. This chain connects TRBV27 to TRBJ2-5, with D possibly TRBD1 on 5 matching bases. V lost 6 bases and J 5 bases, leaving 19 bases between the germline ends. From germline, CDR1 is MNHEY and CDR2 SMNVEV (reference sequence). This CDR3 has 15 residues. CDR3 DNA: TGTGCCAGCAGCCGAGCCTCAGGGTCCGGGGAGACCCAGTACTTC. This sequence encodes CASSRASGSGETQYF.

In this sample, this clonotype is medium-sized (0.01 to 0.1%). In nucleotides, the CDR3 is TGCAGCGTTGTACTATTTCAGTTCTTC. Amino acids: CSVVLFQFF. This chain uses TRBV29-1 with TRBJ2-1; no firm D call. V lost 4 bases, J lost 13 bases, and 8 bases lay in between. This CDR3 contains 9 residues. CDR1 SQVTM and CDR2 ANQGSEA come from the germline V gene.

CDR3 sequence reads: CASSPVSQETQYF. CDR3 DNA: TGTGCCAGCAGCCCTGTCTCGCAAGAGACCCAGTACTTC. V gene TRBV5-5 combines with J gene TRBJ2-5, with unresolved D. Trimming removed 4 bases from V and 2 bases from J, with 9 bases in between. In germline, CDR1 is SGHKS, CDR2 YYEKEE (reference sequence). This CDR3 region has 13 residues.

This clonotype was detected many times. This chain links TRBV7-2 with TRBJ1-1; D may be TRBD1 (6 bases). From germline, CDR1 is SGHTA and CDR2 FQGNSA. The CDR3 runs 15 residues. Deletions cut 4 bases from V and 4 bases from J, with 16 bases between. Here the CDR3 DNA reads TGTGCCAGCAGCTCTAGGGGGGGTCCAATCACTGAAGCTTTCTTT. Amino acid sequence: CASSSRGGPITEAFF.

This clonotype was recorded at least ten times. This rearrangement joins TRBV20-1 to TRBJ2-2, with 13 bases that match TRBD2. Looked up from germline, CDR1 is DFQATT and CDR2 is SNEGSKA (reference sequence). After removal of 5 bases from V and 5 bases from J, the junction contained 5 bases not matched to a gene. This CDR3 region has 15 residues. CDR3 loop: CSAAGLAGSTGELFF. The CDR3 DNA follows: TGCAGTGCTGCGGGACTAGCGGGAAGTACCGGGGAGCTGTTTTTT.

Note on this clonotype: Relative to the germline gene, one junction end is altered; a read error may explain this. This sequence joins TRBV7-7 and TRBJ2-7, with D possibly matching TRBD2 (6 bases). CDR3 length: 14 residues. Germline V CDR1 and CDR2: SSHAT, FNYEAQ (reference sequence). CDR3 sequence (DNA): TGTGCTAGCAGCTTAAAGGAGGGGCTGTACGAGCAGTACTTC. Amino acids: CASSLKEGLYEQYF.

In its sample, this clonotype was seen many times. J is TRBJ1-5 and V is TRBV12-5; 9 nucleotides line up with TRBD1. This CDR3 comprises 17 residues. The V segment lost 3 bases and the J segment 4 bases; nucleotides outside the gene matches: 10. Germline CDR1 reads LGHNT; CDR2 reads FRNRAP. The CDR3 loop reads CASGFTGGRGYNQPQHF. As DNA, the CDR3 is TGTGCTAGTGGTTTCACAGGGGGCAGGGGTTATAATCAGCCCCAGCATTTT.

This clonotype was seen repeatedly, ten times or more. The CDR3 spells CSATPQGPRQETQYF. DNA of the CDR3: TGCAGTGCTACCCCACAGGGGCCCCGCCAAGAGACCCAGTACTTC. The rearrangement joins TRBV20-1 to TRBJ2-5, with TRBD1 identical over 7 bases. Trimming at V came to 4 bases and at J to 1 base, leaving 9 bases not matched to a gene. CDR3 length: 15 residues. CDR1 is DFQATT and CDR2 is SNEGSKA in the germline V gene (reference sequence).

The table lists this clonotype with many counts. V usage is TRBV5-5 and J usage is TRBJ1-2, with D possibly matching TRBD1 (6 bases). Germline CDR1 SGHKS, CDR2 YYEKEE (reference sequence). This CDR3 region has 19 residues. V was cut by 7 bases and J by 4 bases, with 32 bases left in between. CDR3 residues: CASRGGGITGAGAFYGYTF. The CDR3 region has the DNA TGTGCCAGCCGGGGCGGGGGCATAACCGGGGCAGGAGCGTTCTATGGCTACACCTTC.

This clonotype was detected many times. The chain has TRBV7-2 and TRBJ1-3, with D unclear. The V and J ends lost 3 bases and 2 bases respectively, with 11 bases between them. Germline V gives CDR1 SGHTA, CDR2 FQGNSA. This CDR3 is built from 15 residues. In nucleotides, the CDR3 is TGTGCCAGCAGCTTCGACCTCTTCGCTGGAAACACCATATATTTT. This encodes CASSFDLFAGNTIYF.

This clonotype was observed many times. The J gene is TRBJ2-2, the V gene TRBV20-1, with 10 bases matching TRBD2. CDR1 is DFQATT and CDR2 is SNEGSKA in the germline V gene (reference sequence). The CDR3 totals 15 residues. With 3 bases clipped from V and 3 bases from J, the junction kept 4 bases outside the gene matches. CDR3 loop: CSARVAGGDTGELFF. CDR3 nucleotides: TGCAGTGCTAGGGTAGCGGGGGGTGACACCGGGGAGCTGTTTTTT.

This clonotype was counted at least ten times. The CDR3 spells CASRMGIVSYNEQFF. The CDR3 bases are TGTGCCAGCAGGATGGGGATTGTATCCTACAATGAGCAGTTCTTC. The V and J genes are TRBV27 and TRBJ2-1; D ambiguous. CDR3 length equals 15 residues. Looked up from germline, CDR1 is MNHEY and CDR2 is SMNVEV (reference sequence). V shed 6 bases and J shed 1 base, with 13 bases lying between them.

Many counts were recorded for this clonotype. V usage is TRBV5-1 and J usage is TRBJ2-7; unclear D gene. This CDR3 has 13 amino acids. Trimming pared 0 bases from V and 8 bases from J, leaving 12 bases between. Germline-derived CDR1 and CDR2 are SGHRS and YFSETQ. The CDR3 bases are TGCGCCAGCAGCTTGGAGGGTAGCCCCCAGCAGTACTTC. Protein sequence: CASSLEGSPQQYF.

This clonotype has ten or more counts. This chain links TRBV6-2 or TRBV6-3 with TRBJ2-1; TRBD2 matches at 13 bases. V lost 6 bases and J lost 6; bases outside the gene matches: 5. CDR3 length: 15 amino acids. From germline, CDR1 is MNHEY and CDR2 SVGEGT. CDR3 amino acids: CASSLTSGGTNEQFF. In DNA, the CDR3 is TGTGCCAGCAGCCTGACTAGCGGGGGGACCAATGAGCAGTTCTTC.

This clonotype was seen at least ten times. The chain couples TRBV25-1 to TRBJ2-3, with D unclear. V shed 0 bases and J shed 1 base, with 11 bases lying between them. This CDR3 contains 16 residues. Germline V lookup: CDR1 MGHDK, CDR2 SYGVNS. The CDR3 nucleotides read TGTGCCAGCAGTGAATATTGGGATAGAGGCACAGATACGCAGTATTTT. It is translated as CASSEYWDRGTDTQYF.

At least ten counts were recorded for this clonotype. The chain couples TRBV12-3 or TRBV12-4 to TRBJ1-2; D is unclear. The CDR3 covers 15 residues. The V gene lost 1 base and the J gene lost 2 bases, with 11 bases spanning the gap. CDR3 nucleotide sequence: TGTGCCAGCAGTTTAGTGTCGGATCTAAACTATGGCTACACCTTC. It translates to CASSLVSDLNYGYTF.

This clonotype was found a few times. The V and J genes are TRBV2 and TRBJ2-1; TRBD2 matches 9 bases. The CDR3 contains 15 residues. The ends lost 2 bases at V and 6 bases at J; junction bases unmatched: 5. Looked up from germline, CDR1 is SNHLY and CDR2 is FYNNEI. The CDR3 DNA reads as TGTGCCAGCAGTGAACAGGGGCGGGGGGGCAATGAGCAGTTCTTC. It codes for CASSEQGRGGNEQFF. Looking up the rest from reference TRBV2 and TRBJ2-1 gives the full variable domain: EPEVTQTPSHQVTQMGQEVILRCVPISNHLYFYWYRQILGQKVEFLVSFYNNEISEKSEIFDDQFSVERPDGSNFTLKIRSTKLEDSAMYFCASSEQGRGGNEQFFGPGTRLTVL.

Ten or more counts support this clonotype. V gene TRBV4-2 combines with J gene TRBJ1-5, with TRBD1 matching over 7 bases. There are 15 residues in the CDR3. CDR1 is LGHNA, CDR2 YNFKEQ, per germline. Germline trimming cut 2 bases from V and 3 bases from J; bases unmatched to any gene: 4. DNA of the CDR3: TGTGCCAGCAGCCAACGGGACAGCAACAATCAGCCCCAGCATTTT. This gives the protein CASSQRDSNNQPQHF.